This T cell receptor (beta chain) appears in the sequencing data of a study of shared clonotypes between healthy human individuals. The authors loaded about 0.2 ug DNA, 27,000 or so T cell genomes, into sorted-subset replicate PCRs. Only in-frame clones appear in the TCRdb table, and some are missing; sequencing was by immunoSEQ multiplex PCR. There are about 2.1 million clones in the sample; around 93% occur only once, and about 1.7% lies in the top ten. Germline V gives CDR1 LNHDA, CDR2 SQIVND (reference sequence). The CDR3 is 15 residues long. V shed 3 bases and J shed 4 bases, with 16 bases lying between them. The naive CD8 subset, CD45RO-negative cells positively selected for CCR7, excluded terminally differentiated effector memory CD45RA+ cells. Every donor was a Caucasian adult from Nashville, Tennessee.

The chain links TRBV19 to TRBJ2-7, with D perhaps TRBD1 or TRBD2 (5 bases each). The sequence was obtained from a man aged 18 to 30 in good health. Some clones in this sample may be carry-over from other donors' samples. Sequenced material: naive CD8+ T cells from PBMCs. The CDR3 DNA reads as TGTGCCAGTAGTATTCGGTCAGGTGGGGGTTACGAGCAGTACTTC. Translation: CASSIRSGGGYEQYF.